These 18 T cell receptor beta chains share one sample of origin, sequenced in a study of blood T cell repertoires in COVID-19. Measured with immunoSEQ multiplex PCR; TCRdb has only the in-frame clones, and not every one. The table shows about 64,000 clones, with 70% to 90% occurring only once. Sequencing was performed on PBMCs or T cells enriched from blood (not recorded which). Receptors originate from a woman aged 40 to 50 who had recovered from COVID-19.

CDR3 bases: TGTGCCAGCACCTCCTCAGGGGGCGGCTACACCTTC. This encodes CASTSSGGGYTF. J is TRBJ1-2 and V is TRBV27; 8 nucleotides line up with TRBD1. Looked up from germline, CDR1 is MNHEY and CDR2 is SMNVEV (reference sequence). J lost 8 bases, V lost 7 bases, and 6 bases had no gene match. This CDR3 comprises 12 residues.

The table lists this clone with a count of one. The chain carries TRBV14 and TRBJ2-7; the match to TRBD2 covers 11 bases. The CDR3 is made up of 16 amino acids. With 7 bases clipped from V and 4 bases from J, the junction kept 12 bases outside the gene matches. Germline lookup yields CDR1 SGHDN and CDR2 FVKESK. CDR3 protein: CASTLLPPSGGYEQYF. The CDR3 coding sequence is TGTGCCAGCACCCTACTCCCCCCTAGCGGGGGGTACGAGCAGTACTTC.

The chain uses TRBV4-1 and TRBJ2-1, with D possibly matching TRBD2 (7 bases). V lost 1 base and J lost 5, with 12 bases in between. The CDR3 length is 15 residues. The germline gives CDR1 MGHRA, CDR2 YSYEKL. CDR3 loop: CASSQVSGGHNEQFF. CDR3 coding DNA: TGCGCCAGCAGCCAAGTGTCGGGGGGCCACAATGAGCAGTTCTTC.

The chain carries TRBV27 and TRBJ2-3, with D possibly matching TRBD2 (5 bases). V was trimmed by 8 bases and J by 4 bases, leaving 10 bases between them. Germline CDR1 and CDR2: MNHEY and SMNVEV (reference sequence). The CDR3 runs to 12 residues. The CDR3 DNA reads as TGTGCCAGCCGCCGGAGGCCAGATACGCAGTATTTT. Protein product: CASRRRPDTQYF.

The rearrangement joins TRBV11-1 to TRBJ1-5; D might be TRBD1 (6 bases). Germline lookup yields CDR1 SGHAT and CDR2 FQDESV (reference sequence). This CDR3 has 14 amino acids. The V end lost 5 bases, the J end lost 2 bases, and 10 bases lay between the germline ends. The CDR3: CASSKTGGNQPQHF. CDR3 DNA: TGTGCCAGCAGCAAGACAGGTGGCAATCAGCCCCAGCATTTT.

The chain links TRBV14 to TRBJ2-7, with D perhaps TRBD1 (5 bases). The V end was cut by 4 bases, the J end by 5 bases, with 12 bases between. Germline V gene data show CDR1 as SGHDN and CDR2 as FVKESK. The CDR3 totals 13 residues. In DNA form, the CDR3 reads TGTGCCAGCAGCCCCCGCAGGGCCCACGAGCAGTACTTC. This sequence encodes CASSPRRAHEQYF.

The rearrangement joins TRBV4-1 to TRBJ1-1; D unresolved. Germline loops: CDR1 MGHRA, CDR2 YSYEKL. Trimming removed 4 bases at V and 1 base at J, with 10 bases between. CDR3 size: 14 residues. The CDR3 is CASSPTPGNTEAFF. CDR3 sequence (DNA): TGCGCCAGCAGCCCAACACCTGGGAACACTGAAGCTTTCTTT.

The chain joins TRBV24-1 to TRBJ1-1; perhaps TRBD1 as D (6 bases). The ends were cut back, 0 bases at V and 10 bases at J, with 11 bases in the middle. This CDR3 spans 13 amino acids. Germline assignment: CDR1 KGHDR and CDR2 SFDVKD. CDR3 loop: CATSDLTGKGAFF. In DNA form, the CDR3 reads TGTGCCACCAGTGATTTGACAGGGAAGGGAGCTTTCTTT.

V is TRBV29-1 and J is TRBJ1-2; possible D gene TRBD1, 6 bases. The CDR3 extends over 13 amino acids. The germline CDR1 and CDR2 sequences are SQVTM and ANQGSEA. The V gene lost 6 bases and the J gene lost 5 bases, with 16 bases spanning the gap. CDR3 nucleotide sequence: TGCAGCGTAGATGGGGGCGCTGGATATGGCTACACCTTC. Amino acids: CSVDGGAGYGYTF.

The gene calls are TRBV5-8 and TRBJ1-2; TRBD1 matches at 8 bases. Germline CDR1 reads SGHTS; CDR2 reads YDEGEE. Losses at the gene ends were 4 bases for V and 4 bases for J; bases not matched to a gene: 12. This CDR3 contains 16 residues. The CDR3 nucleotides are TGTGCCAGCAGCCCAGAGGGACAGGCGTTAGTCTATGGCTACACCTTC. Protein sequence: CASSPEGQALVYGYTF.

The V and J genes are TRBV6-6 and TRBJ2-5; no firm D call. From germline, CDR1 is MNHNY and CDR2 SVGAGI (reference sequence). The CDR3 loop spans 13 amino acids. V dropped 4 bases and J dropped 2 bases, with 8 bases sitting between them. Here the CDR3 reads CASSSRLQETQYF. DNA of the CDR3: TGTGCCAGCAGTTCGAGGCTACAAGAGACCCAGTACTTC.

This chain joins TRBV6-1 and TRBJ1-5, with D perhaps matching TRBD1 (5 bases). Germline-derived CDR1 and CDR2 are MNHNS and SASEGT. This CDR3 has 15 amino acids. Between the trimmed V and J ends, which lost 1 base and 6 bases, there was a span of 13 bases. CDR3 sequence (DNA): TGTGCCAGCAGTGAAGACTCAGGGTTCCGTCAGCCCCAGCATTTT. This encodes CASSEDSGFRQPQHF.

V is TRBV7-8 and J is TRBJ1-5; D is possibly TRBD1 (6 bases). CDR1 is SGHVS and CDR2 is FQNEAQ in the germline V gene. With 4 bases removed from V and 6 bases from J, the gap between germline ends came to 19 bases. CDR3 length: 16 amino acids. CDR3 region: CASSSYQGKEGQPQHF. As DNA, the CDR3 is TGTGCCAGCAGCTCCTATCAGGGGAAGGAAGGTCAGCCCCAGCATTTT.

V usage is TRBV6-5 and J usage is TRBJ1-5, with D perhaps TRBD1 (6 bases). This CDR3 is 13 amino acids long. The V gene's germline CDR1 is MNHEY and CDR2 SVGAGI. V gave up 6 bases and J gave up 3 bases, with 9 bases separating them. As DNA, the CDR3 is TGTGCCAGCAGCTGGGACAACAATCAGCCCCAGCATTTT. This translates into CASSWDNNQPQHF.

The V call is TRBV6-1, the J call TRBJ2-7, with 10 nucleotides matching TRBD1. This CDR3 comprises 15 residues. With V trimmed by 3 bases and J by 2 bases, 4 bases remained unmatched. Germline CDR1 MNHNS, CDR2 SASEGT. CDR3 bases: TGTGCCAGCAGTGATGAGGGACAGGGGACCTACGAGCAGTACTTC. Amino acid sequence: CASSDEGQGTYEQYF.

This rearrangement joins TRBV5-1 to TRBJ2-1, with 10 bases matching TRBD2. Trimming removed 0 bases from V and 10 bases from J; junction bases left unmatched: 10. Germline V CDR1 and CDR2: SGHRS, YFSETQ. This CDR3 has 16 amino acids. The CDR3 reads CASSLGVTSGVEEQFF. For the CDR3, the DNA is TGCGCCAGCAGCTTGGGGGTAACTAGCGGGGTAGAGGAGCAGTTCTTC.

The count of this clone is one. The rearrangement uses TRBV5-1 and TRBJ2-5, with 11 positions matching TRBD2. Germline trimming cut 0 bases from V and 2 bases from J; bases unmatched to any gene: 0. This CDR3 spans 15 amino acids. Germline V CDR1 and CDR2: SGHRS, YFSETQ. The chain's CDR3 is CASSLGTSGQETQYF. The CDR3 coding sequence is TGCGCCAGCAGCTTGGGGACTAGCGGGCAAGAGACCCAGTACTTC.

Only one count was recorded for this clone. The V gene is TRBV3-1 (or the pseudogene TRBV3-2), the J gene TRBJ2-3, with D tentatively TRBD1 (5 bases). V lost 5 bases and J lost 4, with 10 bases in between. There are 13 residues in the CDR3. Germline V gene lookup returns CDR1 LGHDT and CDR2 YNNKEL (reference sequence). This CDR3 reads CASSKGFADTQYF. The CDR3 nucleotides read TGTGCCAGCAGCAAGGGGTTCGCAGATACGCAGTATTTT.